One and the same sample provided the 4 T cell receptor beta chains below, sequenced in a study of cytomegalovirus exposure and HLA in healthy donors. Vbeta (60) and Jbeta (13) primers were used in the PCR. Assay used: immunoSEQ multiplex PCR; TCRdb lists only in-frame clones, some missing. The table has 200,000 or so clones, 84% seen once; the top ten hold 0.2% to 0.3%. Sequencing was done on a sample of PBMCs. These receptors all stem from a boy aged 5-17 years in good health and CMV-seronegative.

This clone was counted a single time. The chain employs TRBV11-3 and TRBJ2-1; 11 bases line up with TRBD2. V gave up 4 bases and J gave up 8 bases; unmatched junction bases: 16. The CDR3 has 18 residues. Germline loops: CDR1 SGHNT, CDR2 YENEEA. The CDR3: CASSSAQITSGSPHEQFF. The CDR3 DNA follows: TGTGCCAGCAGCTCCGCCCAGATTACTAGCGGGAGTCCCCATGAGCAGTTCTTC.

This clone was counted once. The chain links TRBV7-2 to TRBJ2-3; maybe TRBD2 (6 bases). Trimming took 4 bases from V and 0 from J, leaving 14 bases between them. This CDR3 is 16 amino acids long. CDR1 is SGHTA and CDR2 is FQGNSA in the germline V gene. This CDR3 is CASSSPGGSSTDTQYF. CDR3 DNA: TGTGCCAGCAGCTCCCCCGGGGGATCTAGCACAGATACGCAGTATTTT.

The chain joins TRBV28 to TRBJ1-1, with D possibly being TRBD1 (6 bases). The germline CDR1 and CDR2 sequences are MDHEN and SYDVKM. CDR3 length equals 15 residues. V was trimmed by 5 bases and J by 3 bases, leaving 16 bases between them. The CDR3 spells CASSPLPTGHTEAFF. The CDR3 region has the DNA TGTGCCAGCAGTCCGTTACCGACAGGACACACTGAAGCTTTCTTT.

The chain links TRBV6-5 to TRBJ2-7; 10 bases map to TRBD2. Germline V gives CDR1 MNHEY, CDR2 SVGAGI. V was pared by 0 bases and J by 2 bases, with 4 bases of the junction left unmatched. The CDR3 has 16 residues. The CDR3 here is CASSYSGLAETYEQYF. CDR3 bases: TGTGCCAGCAGTTACTCAGGACTAGCGGAAACCTACGAGCAGTACTTC.